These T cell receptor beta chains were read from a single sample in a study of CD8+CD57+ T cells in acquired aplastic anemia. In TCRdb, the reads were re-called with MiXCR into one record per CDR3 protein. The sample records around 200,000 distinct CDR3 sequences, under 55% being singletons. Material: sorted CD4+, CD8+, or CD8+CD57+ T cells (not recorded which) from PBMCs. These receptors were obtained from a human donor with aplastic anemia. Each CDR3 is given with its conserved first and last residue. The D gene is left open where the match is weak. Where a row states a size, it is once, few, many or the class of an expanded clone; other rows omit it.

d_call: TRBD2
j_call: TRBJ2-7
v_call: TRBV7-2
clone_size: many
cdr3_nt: TGTGCCAGCAGCCCTCAGGGACTAGCGGTGTACGAGCAGTACTTC
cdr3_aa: CASSPQGLAVYEQYF

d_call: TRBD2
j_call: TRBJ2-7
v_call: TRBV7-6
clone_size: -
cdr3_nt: TGTGCCAGCAGCTTAGTAGGTGGGGGGGACGACGAGCAGTACTTC
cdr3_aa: CASSLVGGGDDEQYF

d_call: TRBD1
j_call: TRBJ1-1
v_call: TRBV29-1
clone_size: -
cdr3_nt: TGCAGCGCCGTTAAACCGGGACAGAGGAACATTGAAGCTTTCTTT
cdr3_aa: CSAVKPGQRNIEAFF

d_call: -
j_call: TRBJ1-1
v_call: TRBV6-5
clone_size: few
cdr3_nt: TGTGCCAGCAGTTACTCGCGCGCAGCCTTAGTCACTGAAGCTTTCTTT
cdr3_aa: CASSYSRAALVTEAFF

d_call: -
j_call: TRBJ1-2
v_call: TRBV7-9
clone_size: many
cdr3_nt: TGTGCCAGCAGCTTAACACAGGCCTATGGCTACACCTTC
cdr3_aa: CASSLTQAYGYTF

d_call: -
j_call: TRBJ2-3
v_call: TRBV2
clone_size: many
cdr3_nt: TGTGCCAGCAAGGAGGGGGATACGCAGTATTTT
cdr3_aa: CASKEGDTQYF

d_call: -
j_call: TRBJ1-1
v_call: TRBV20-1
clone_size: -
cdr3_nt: TGCAGTGCTAGATTTCCTGGACGTCCTTCGAACACTGAAGCTTTCTTT
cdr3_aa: CSARFPGRPSNTEAFF

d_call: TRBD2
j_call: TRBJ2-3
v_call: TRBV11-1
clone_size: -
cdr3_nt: TGTGCCAGCAGCTGGCAAGCCGGGACTAGCGGCTACACAGATACGCAGTATTTT
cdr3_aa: CASSWQAGTSGYTDTQYF

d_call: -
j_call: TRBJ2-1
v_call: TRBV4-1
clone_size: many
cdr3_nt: TGCGCCAGCAGCCAAGATCCTCCGACGAGGCGGGGACACTACAATGAGCAGTTCTTC
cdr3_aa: CASSQDPPTRRGHYNEQFF

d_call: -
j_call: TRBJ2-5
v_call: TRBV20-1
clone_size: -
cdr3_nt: TGCGGTGCTAGAGCGGGCGAGACCCAGTACTTC
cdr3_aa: CGARAGETQYF

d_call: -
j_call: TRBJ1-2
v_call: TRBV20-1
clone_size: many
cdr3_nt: TGCAGTGCTGGCTCGGCAGCGGTCTATGGCTACACCTTC
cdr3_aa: CSAGSAAVYGYTF

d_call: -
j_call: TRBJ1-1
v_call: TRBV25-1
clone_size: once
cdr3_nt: TGTGCCAGCAGTGACAGAAGACTGAGGGCTGAAGCTTTCTTT
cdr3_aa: CASSDRRLRAEAFF

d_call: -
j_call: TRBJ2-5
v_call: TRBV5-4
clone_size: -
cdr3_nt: TGTGCCAGCAGCTTGTACGAGGGACGACAAGAGACCCAGTACTTC
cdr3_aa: CASSLYEGRQETQYF

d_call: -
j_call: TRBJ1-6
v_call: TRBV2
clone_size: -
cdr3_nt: TGTGCCAGCAGTACCTACGGTTCACCCCTCCACTTT
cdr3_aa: CASSTYGSPLHF

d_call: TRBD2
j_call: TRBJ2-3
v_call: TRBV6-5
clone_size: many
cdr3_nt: TGTGCCAGCAGCACAAGCGGGACCAAAACAGATACGCAGTATTTT
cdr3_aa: CASSTSGTKTDTQYF

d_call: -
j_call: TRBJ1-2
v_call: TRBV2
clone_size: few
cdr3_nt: TGTGCCAGCAGGGGGACGGCTAACTATGGCTACACCTTC
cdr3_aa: CASRGTANYGYTF

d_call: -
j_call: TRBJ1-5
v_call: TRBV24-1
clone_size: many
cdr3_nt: TGTGCCACCAGTGGGGGGGGTTATAATCAGCCCCAGCATTTT
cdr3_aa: CATSGGGYNQPQHF

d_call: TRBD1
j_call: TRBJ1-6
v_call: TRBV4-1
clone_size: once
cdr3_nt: TGCGCCAGCAGCCAAGGTCCGGGGACAGGAGGCAATTCACCCCTCCACTTT
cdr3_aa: CASSQGPGTGGNSPLHF

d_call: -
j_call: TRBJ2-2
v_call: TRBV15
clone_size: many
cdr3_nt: TGTGCCACCAGCAGAGGGTTCCGAGGGGAGCTGTTTTTT
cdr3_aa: CATSRGFRGELFF

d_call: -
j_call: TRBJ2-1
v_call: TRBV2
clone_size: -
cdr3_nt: TGTGCCAGCCTCGGACTGCCGAGCTCCTACAATGAGCAGTTCTTC
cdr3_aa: CASLGLPSSYNEQFF

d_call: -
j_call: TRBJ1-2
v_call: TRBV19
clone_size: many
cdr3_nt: TGTGCCAGTAGTATTGGTCGGAGGTCCTATGGCTACACCTTC
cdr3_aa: CASSIGRRSYGYTF

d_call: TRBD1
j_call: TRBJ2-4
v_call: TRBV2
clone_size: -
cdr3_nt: TGTGCCAGCAGCGAGAGCGCCGGGACAGGGGCAAACATTCAGTACTTC
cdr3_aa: CASSESAGTGANIQYF

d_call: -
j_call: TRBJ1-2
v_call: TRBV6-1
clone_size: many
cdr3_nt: TGTGCCAGCAGTGAGGATGGGGGCTACACCTTC
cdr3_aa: CASSEDGGYTF

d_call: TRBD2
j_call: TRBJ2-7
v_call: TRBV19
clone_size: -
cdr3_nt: TGTGCCAGTACTGGGGGGGAGACCTACGAGCAGTACTTC
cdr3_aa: CASTGGETYEQYF

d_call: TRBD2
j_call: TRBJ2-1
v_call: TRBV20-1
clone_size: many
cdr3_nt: TGCAGTGCTGGAGATTTGGGACTAGCGGGAAATGAGCAGTTCTTC
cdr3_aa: CSAGDLGLAGNEQFF

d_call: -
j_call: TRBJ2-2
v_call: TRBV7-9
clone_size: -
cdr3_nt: TGTGCCAGCAGCCCCCGGGGGCCGGCCACCGGGGAGCTGTTTTTT
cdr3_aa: CASSPRGPATGELFF

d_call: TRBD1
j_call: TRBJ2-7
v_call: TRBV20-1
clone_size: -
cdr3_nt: TGCAGTGCTAGGTGGACAGGGAAGGCCTACGAGCAGTACTTC
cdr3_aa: CSARWTGKAYEQYF

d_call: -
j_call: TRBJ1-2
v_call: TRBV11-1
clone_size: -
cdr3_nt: TGTGCCAGCAGCTTAGACAGGGTAGGTCCCACAAACCTCTATGGCTACACCTTC
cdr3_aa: CASSLDRVGPTNLYGYTF

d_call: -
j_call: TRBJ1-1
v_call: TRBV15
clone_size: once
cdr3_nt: TGTGCCACCAGAGCCCCCCGGGAGGGTGCCACTGAAGCTTTCTTT
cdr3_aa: CATRAPREGATEAFF

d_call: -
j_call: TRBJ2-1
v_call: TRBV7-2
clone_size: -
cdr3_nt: TGTGCCAGCTCAAGTGGGGGATTTCTTGACTACAATGAGCAGTTCTTC
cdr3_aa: CASSSGGFLDYNEQFF

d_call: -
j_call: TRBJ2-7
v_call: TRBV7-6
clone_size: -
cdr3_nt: TGTGCCAGCAGCCCCCTGGGCAAGACCTACGAGCAGTACTTC
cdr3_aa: CASSPLGKTYEQYF

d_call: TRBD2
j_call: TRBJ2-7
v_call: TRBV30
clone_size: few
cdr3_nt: TGTGCCTGGAGTGTATGGAATAGCGGGAGGGACTACGAGCAGTACTTC
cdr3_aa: CAWSVWNSGRDYEQYF